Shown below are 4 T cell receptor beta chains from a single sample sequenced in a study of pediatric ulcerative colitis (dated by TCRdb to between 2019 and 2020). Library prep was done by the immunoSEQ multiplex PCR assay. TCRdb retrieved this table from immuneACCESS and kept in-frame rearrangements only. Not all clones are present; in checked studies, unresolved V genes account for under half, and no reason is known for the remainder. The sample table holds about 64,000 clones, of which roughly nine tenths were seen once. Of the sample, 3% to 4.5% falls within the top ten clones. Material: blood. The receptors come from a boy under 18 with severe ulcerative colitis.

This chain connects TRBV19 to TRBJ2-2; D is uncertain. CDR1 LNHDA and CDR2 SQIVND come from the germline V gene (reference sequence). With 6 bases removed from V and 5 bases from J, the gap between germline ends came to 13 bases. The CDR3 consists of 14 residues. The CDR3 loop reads CASRPGGGTGELFF. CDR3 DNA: TGTGCCAGTAGACCCGGCGGCGGTACCGGGGAGCTGTTTTTT.

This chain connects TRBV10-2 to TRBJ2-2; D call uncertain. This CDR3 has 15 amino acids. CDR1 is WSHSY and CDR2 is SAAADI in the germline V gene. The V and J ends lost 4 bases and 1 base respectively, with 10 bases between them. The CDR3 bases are TGCGCCAGCAGTGGGAACAGTTGGAACACCGGGGAGCTGTTTTTT. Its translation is CASSGNSWNTGELFF.

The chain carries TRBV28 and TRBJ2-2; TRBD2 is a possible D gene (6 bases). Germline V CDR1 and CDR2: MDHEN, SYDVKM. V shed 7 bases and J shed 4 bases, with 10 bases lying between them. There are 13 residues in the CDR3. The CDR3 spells CASKEGGTGELFF. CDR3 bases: TGTGCCAGCAAGGAGGGCGGCACCGGGGAGCTGTTTTTT. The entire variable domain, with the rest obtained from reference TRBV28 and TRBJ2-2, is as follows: DVKVTQSSRYLVKRTGEKVFLECVQDMDHENMFWYRQDPGLGLRLIYFSYDVKMKEKGDIPEGYSVSREKKERFSLILESASTNQTSMYLCASKEGGTGELFFGEGSRLTVL.

DNA of the CDR3: TGCAGCGTTGACGGGGCAGCTACAGATACGCAGTATTTT. It codes for CSVDGAATDTQYF. The V and J genes are TRBV29-1 and TRBJ2-3; D may match TRBD1 or TRBD2 (5 bases each). Germline V gene sequence: CDR1 SQVTM, CDR2 ANQGSEA. With 3 bases removed from V and 3 bases from J, the gap between germline ends came to 10 bases. The CDR3 covers 13 residues.